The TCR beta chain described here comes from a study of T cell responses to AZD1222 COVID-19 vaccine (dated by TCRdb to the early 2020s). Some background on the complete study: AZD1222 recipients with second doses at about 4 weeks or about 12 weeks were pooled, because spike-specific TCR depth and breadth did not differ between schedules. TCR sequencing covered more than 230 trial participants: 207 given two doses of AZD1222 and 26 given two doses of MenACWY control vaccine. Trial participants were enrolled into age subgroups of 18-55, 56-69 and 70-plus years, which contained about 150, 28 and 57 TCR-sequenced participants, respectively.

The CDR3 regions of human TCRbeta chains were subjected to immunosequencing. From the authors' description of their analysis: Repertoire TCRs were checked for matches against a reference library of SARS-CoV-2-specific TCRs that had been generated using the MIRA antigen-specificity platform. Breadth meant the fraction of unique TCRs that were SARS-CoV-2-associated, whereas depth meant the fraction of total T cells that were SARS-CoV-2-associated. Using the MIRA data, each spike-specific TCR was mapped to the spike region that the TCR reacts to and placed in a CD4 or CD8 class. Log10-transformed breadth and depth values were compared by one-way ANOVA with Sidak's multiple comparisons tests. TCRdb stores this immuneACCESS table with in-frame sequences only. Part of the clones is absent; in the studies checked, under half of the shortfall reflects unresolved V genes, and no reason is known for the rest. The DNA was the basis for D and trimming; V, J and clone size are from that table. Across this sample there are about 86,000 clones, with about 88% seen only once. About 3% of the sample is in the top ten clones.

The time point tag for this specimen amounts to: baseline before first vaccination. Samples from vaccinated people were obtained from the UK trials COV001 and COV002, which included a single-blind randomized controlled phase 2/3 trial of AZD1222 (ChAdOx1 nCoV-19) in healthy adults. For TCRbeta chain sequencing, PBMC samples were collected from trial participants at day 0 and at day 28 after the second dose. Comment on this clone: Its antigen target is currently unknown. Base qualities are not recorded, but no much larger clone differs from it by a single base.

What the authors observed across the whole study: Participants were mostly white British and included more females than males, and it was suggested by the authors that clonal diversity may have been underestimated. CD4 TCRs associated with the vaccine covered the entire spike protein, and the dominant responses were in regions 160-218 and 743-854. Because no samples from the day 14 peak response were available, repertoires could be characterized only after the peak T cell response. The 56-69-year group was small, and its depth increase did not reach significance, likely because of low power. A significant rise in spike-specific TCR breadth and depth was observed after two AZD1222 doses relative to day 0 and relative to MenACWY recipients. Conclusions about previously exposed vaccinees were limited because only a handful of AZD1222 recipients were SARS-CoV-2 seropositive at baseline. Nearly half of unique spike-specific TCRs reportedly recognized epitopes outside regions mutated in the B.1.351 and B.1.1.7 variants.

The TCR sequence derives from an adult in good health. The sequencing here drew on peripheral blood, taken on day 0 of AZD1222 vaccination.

CDR3 sequence: CASRGFTGLETQYF. The sequence in DNA is TGTGCCAGCAGGGGATTTACAGGGTTGGAGACCCAGTACTTC. The rearranged chain carries TRBV7-9 and TRBJ2-5; a weak D assignment points to TRBD1 (6 bases agree). V sheds 6 bases and J sheds 5 bases, leaving 16 bases between their ends. Counted from cysteine to phenylalanine, this CDR3 has 14 amino acids. The read is trimmed to its CDR3 DNA, 42 bases read in frame from base 1. From the germline V gene (reference sequence), CDR1 is SEHNR and CDR2 is FQNEAQ. Beyond the CDR3, the reference TRBV7-9 and TRBJ2-5 genes provide the residues; the full variable domain reads: DTGVSQNPRHKITKRGQNVTFRCDPISEHNRLYWYRQTLGQGPEFLTYFQNEAQLEKSRLLSDRFSAERPKGSFSTLEIQRTEQGDSAMYLCASRGFTGLETQYFGPGTRLLVL.